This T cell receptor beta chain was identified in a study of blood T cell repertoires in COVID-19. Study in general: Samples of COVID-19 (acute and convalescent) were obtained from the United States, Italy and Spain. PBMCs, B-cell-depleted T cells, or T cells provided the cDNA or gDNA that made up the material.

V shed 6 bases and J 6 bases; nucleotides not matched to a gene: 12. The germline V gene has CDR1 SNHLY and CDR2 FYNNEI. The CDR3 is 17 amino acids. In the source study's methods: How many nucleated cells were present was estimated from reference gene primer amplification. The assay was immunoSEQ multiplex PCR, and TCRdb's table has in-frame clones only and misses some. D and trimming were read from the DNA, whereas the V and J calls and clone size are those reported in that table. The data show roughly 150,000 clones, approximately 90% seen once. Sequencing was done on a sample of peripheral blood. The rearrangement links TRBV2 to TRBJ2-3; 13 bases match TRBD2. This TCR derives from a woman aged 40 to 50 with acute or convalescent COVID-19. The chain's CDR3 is CASSLGLAGEVKDTQYF. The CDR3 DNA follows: TGTGCCAGCAGCCTAGGACTAGCGGGGGAGGTAAAGGATACGCAGTATTTT.